The next 12 T cell receptor beta chains were all read from a single sample in a study of beta chain features in type 1 diabetes. The sequenced template was cDNA made from the entire isolated RNA. The table came from immunoSEQ multiplex PCR; TCRdb's copy has only in-frame clones and leaves some out. The sample includes hundreds of thousands of clones, roughly 16% seen only once; the top ten take 0.07% to 0.095%. The sample was naive CD4+ T cells from blood. The receptors derive from a young man in good health.

This clone has only a few counts. The chain has TRBV7-2 and TRBJ2-3, with 10 bases that match TRBD2. Germline trimming cut 3 bases from V and 2 bases from J; bases unmatched to any gene: 5. The CDR3 is made up of 16 amino acids. CDR1 is SGHTA and CDR2 is FQGNSA in the germline V gene. The CDR3 nucleotides are TGTGCCAGCAGCTTGATAGCGGGAGGCACCACAGATACGCAGTATTTT. It codes for CASSLIAGGTTDTQYF.

This chain joins TRBV10-3 and TRBJ2-2, with a weak D call TRBD1 (6 bases). Trimming removed 4 bases from V and 4 bases from J, with 16 bases in between. The CDR3 covers 16 residues. The germline gives CDR1 ENHRY, CDR2 SYGVKD. CDR3: CAISARSQGATGELFF. The CDR3 DNA follows: TGTGCCATCAGTGCCAGGTCACAGGGCGCCACCGGGGAGCTGTTTTTT.

This clone was detected only a few times. The rearrangement uses TRBV7-9 and TRBJ2-7; 10 positions agree with TRBD1. CDR3 size: 15 residues. The germline gives CDR1 SEHNR, CDR2 FQNEAQ (reference sequence). V shed 5 bases, J shed 2 bases, and the junction held 6 bases outside the gene matches. The CDR3 sequence is CASSRDRGLTYEQYF. CDR3 sequence (DNA): TGTGCCAGCAGCAGGGACAGGGGCTTGACCTACGAGCAGTACTTC.

There are a few counts of this clone. The V gene is TRBV2, the J gene TRBJ2-3, with TRBD1 as a possible D gene (6 bases). Germline CDR1 SNHLY, CDR2 FYNNEI. This CDR3 is built from 17 residues. Trimming shortened V by 0 bases and J by 1 base, and 14 bases separated the two germline ends. CDR3 DNA: TGTGCCAGCAGTGAAGCCTTGGGCAGGGGAGGCACAGATACGCAGTATTTT. Protein product: CASSEALGRGGTDTQYF.

This clone was picked up a small number of times. The chain joins TRBV19 to TRBJ2-7; TRBD1 is a possible D gene (6 bases). This CDR3 has 20 residues. CDR1 and CDR2 (germline): LNHDA, SQIVND (reference sequence). V lost 3 bases and J 0 bases, leaving 27 bases between the germline ends. The DNA for the CDR3 is TGTGCCAGTAGTATTGACAGGCGGAGGATTCAGTTCTCGGCCTCCTACGAGCAGTACTTC. This gives the protein CASSIDRRRIQFSASYEQYF.

V is TRBV5-1 and J is TRBJ2-7; 7 bases are a match to TRBD1. Trimming took 5 bases from V and 3 from J; bases not matched to a gene: 11. The CDR3 length is 15 residues. From germline, CDR1 is SGHRS and CDR2 YFSETQ. The CDR3 nucleotides read TGCGCCAGCAGGCCAAATACAGGGGCCGTCTACGAGCAGTACTTC. This gives the protein CASRPNTGAVYEQYF.

This clone appeared a few times. V gene TRBV14 combines with J gene TRBJ2-7; D gene ambiguous. CDR1 and CDR2 from the germline V gene are SGHDN and FVKESK. V lost 1 base and J lost 3, with 7 bases in between. The CDR3 spans 13 residues. For the CDR3, the DNA is TGTGCCAGCAGCCAAGTCTCCTTCTACGAGCAGTACTTC. This sequence encodes CASSQVSFYEQYF.

This clone was seen more than once but under ten times. The genes are TRBV28 and TRBJ2-1; 7 positions match TRBD2. The V and J ends lost 1 base and 9 bases, in that order; junction bases with no gene match: 9. The CDR3 contains 15 residues. The germline gives CDR1 MDHEN, CDR2 SYDVKM. CDR3 loop: CASSLFVAGVIEQFF. The CDR3 DNA reads as TGTGCCAGCAGTTTATTCGTCGCGGGAGTAATTGAGCAGTTCTTC.

The CDR3 reads CASSSQGPGTYEQYF. CDR3 bases: TGTGCCAGCAGCTCACAGGGCCCCGGGACCTACGAGCAGTACTTC. This sequence joins TRBV7-9 and TRBJ2-7; the D gene is possibly TRBD1 (6 bases). Trimming pared 4 bases from V and 2 bases from J, leaving 15 bases between. Per the germline V gene, CDR1 is SEHNR and CDR2 is FQNEAQ (reference sequence). This CDR3 has 15 amino acids.

The chain combines TRBV7-9 with TRBJ1-6; 7 bases align to TRBD1. Germline V CDR1 and CDR2: SEHNR, FQNEAQ (reference sequence). V shed 5 bases, J shed 7 bases, and the junction held 2 bases outside the gene matches. The CDR3 contains 13 residues. CDR3 nucleotides: TGTGCCAGCAGCCAGGGACAGAATTCACCCCTCCACTTT. It codes for CASSQGQNSPLHF. The full variable domain, with the rest looked up from reference TRBV7-9 and TRBJ1-6, is DTGVSQNPRHKITKRGQNVTFRCDPISEHNRLYWYRQTLGQGPEFLTYFQNEAQLEKSRLLSDRFSAERPKGSFSTLEIQRTEQGDSAMYLCASSQGQNSPLHFGNGTRLTVT.

V usage is TRBV29-1 and J usage is TRBJ1-3; possibly TRBD1 for D (5 bases). V lost 3 bases and J 0 bases, leaving 15 bases between the germline ends. The CDR3 has 16 amino acids. Germline CDR1 SQVTM, CDR2 ANQGSEA. The CDR3 DNA is TGCAGCGTTGAGCAGGGACGCAGCCTCTCTGGAAACACCATATATTTT. It is translated as CSVEQGRSLSGNTIYF.

The chain employs TRBV9 and TRBJ2-3; 13 positions match TRBD2. Germline V lookup: CDR1 SGDLS, CDR2 YYNGEE. CDR3 size: 18 residues. After removal of 0 bases from V and 4 bases from J, the junction contained 8 bases not matched to a gene. For the CDR3, the DNA is TGTGCCAGCAGCGTAGGTAGGCGGACTAGCGGGGGCCCAGATACGCAGTATTTT. This encodes CASSVGRRTSGGPDTQYF. The entire variable domain, with the rest obtained from reference TRBV9 and TRBJ2-3, is as follows: DSGVTQTPKHLITATGQRVTLRCSPRSGDLSVYWYQQSLDQGLQFLIQYYNGEERAKGNILERFSAQQFPDLHSELNLSSLELGDSALYFCASSVGRRTSGGPDTQYFGPGTRLTVL.